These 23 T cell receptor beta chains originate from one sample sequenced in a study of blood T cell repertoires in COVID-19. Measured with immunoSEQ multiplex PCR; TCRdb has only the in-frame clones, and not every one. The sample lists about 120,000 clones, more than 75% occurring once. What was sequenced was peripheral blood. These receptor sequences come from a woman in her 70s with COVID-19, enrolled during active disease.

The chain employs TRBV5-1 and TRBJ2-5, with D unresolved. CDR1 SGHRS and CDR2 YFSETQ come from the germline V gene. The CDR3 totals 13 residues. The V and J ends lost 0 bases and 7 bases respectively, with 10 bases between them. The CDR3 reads CASSLDARGTQYF. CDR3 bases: TGCGCCAGCAGCTTGGATGCGCGAGGGACCCAGTACTTC.

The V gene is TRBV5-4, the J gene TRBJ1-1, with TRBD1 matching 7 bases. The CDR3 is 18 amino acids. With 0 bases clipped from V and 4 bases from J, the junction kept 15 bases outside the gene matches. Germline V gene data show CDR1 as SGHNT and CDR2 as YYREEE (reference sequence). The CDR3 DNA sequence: TGTGCCAGCAGCTTGGTGGGACAGCCATTAAAGGTGGGCACTGAAGCTTTCTTT. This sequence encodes CASSLVGQPLKVGTEAFF.

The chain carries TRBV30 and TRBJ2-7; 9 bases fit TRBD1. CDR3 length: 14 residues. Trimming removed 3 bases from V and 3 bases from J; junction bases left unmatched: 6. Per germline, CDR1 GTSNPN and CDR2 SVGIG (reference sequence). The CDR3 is CAWSPGTGIYEQYF. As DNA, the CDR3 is TGTGCCTGGAGCCCGGGGACAGGGATCTACGAGCAGTACTTC.

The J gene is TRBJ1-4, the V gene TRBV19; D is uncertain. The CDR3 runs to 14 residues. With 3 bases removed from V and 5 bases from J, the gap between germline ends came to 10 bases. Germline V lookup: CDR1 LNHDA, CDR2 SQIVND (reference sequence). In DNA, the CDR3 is TGTGCCAGTAGTATCGGTGGCGGGAATGAAAAACTGTTTTTT. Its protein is CASSIGGGNEKLFF.

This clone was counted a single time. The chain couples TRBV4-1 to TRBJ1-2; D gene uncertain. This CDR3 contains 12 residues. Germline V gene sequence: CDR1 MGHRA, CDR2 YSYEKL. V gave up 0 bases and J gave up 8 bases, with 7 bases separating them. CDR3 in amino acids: CASSQENLGYTF. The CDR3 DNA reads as TGCGCCAGCAGCCAAGAAAATCTCGGCTACACCTTC.

The CDR3 loop is CASSSEVWRSTYEQYF. CDR3 in DNA: TGTGCCAGCAGCTCTGAAGTATGGCGGAGCACCTACGAGCAGTACTTC. The rearrangement links TRBV7-2 to TRBJ2-7; no clear D gene. V was clipped by 4 bases and J by 2 bases, with 18 bases between them. CDR1 SGHTA and CDR2 FQGNSA come from the germline V gene. The CDR3 runs 16 residues. The full variable domain, rest sourced from reference TRBV7-2 and TRBJ2-7, is GAGVSQSPSNKVTEKGKDVELRCDPISGHTALYWYRQSLGQGLEFLIYFQGNSAPDKSGLPSDRFSAERTGGSVSTLTIQRTQQEDSAVYLCASSSEVWRSTYEQYFGPGTRLTVT.

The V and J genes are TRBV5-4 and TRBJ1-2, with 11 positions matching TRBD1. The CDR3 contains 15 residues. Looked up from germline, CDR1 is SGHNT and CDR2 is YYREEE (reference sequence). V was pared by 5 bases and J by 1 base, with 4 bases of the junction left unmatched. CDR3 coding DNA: TGTGCCAGCAGACCAGGGACAGGGGGTAACTATGGCTACACCTTC. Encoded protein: CASRPGTGGNYGYTF.

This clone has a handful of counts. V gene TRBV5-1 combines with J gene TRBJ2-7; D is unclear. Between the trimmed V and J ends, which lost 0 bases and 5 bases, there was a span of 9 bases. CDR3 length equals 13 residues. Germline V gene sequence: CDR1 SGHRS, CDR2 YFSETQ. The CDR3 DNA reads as TGCGCCAGCAGCTTGGGTAGTCGCGACGAGCAGTACTTC. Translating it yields CASSLGSRDEQYF.

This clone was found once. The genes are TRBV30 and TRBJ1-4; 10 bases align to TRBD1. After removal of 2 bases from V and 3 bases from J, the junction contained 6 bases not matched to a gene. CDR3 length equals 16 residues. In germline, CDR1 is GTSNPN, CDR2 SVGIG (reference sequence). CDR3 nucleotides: TGTGCCTGGAGTCCCGGGACAGGGGTCTCTAATGAAAAACTGTTTTTT. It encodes CAWSPGTGVSNEKLFF.

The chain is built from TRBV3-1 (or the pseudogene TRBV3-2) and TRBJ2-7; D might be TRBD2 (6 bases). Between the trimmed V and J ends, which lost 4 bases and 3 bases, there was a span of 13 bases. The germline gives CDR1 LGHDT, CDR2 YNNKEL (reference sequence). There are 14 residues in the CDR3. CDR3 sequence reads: CASSRPGDGYEQYF. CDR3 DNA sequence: TGTGCCAGCAGCCGACCGGGGGATGGCTACGAGCAGTACTTC.

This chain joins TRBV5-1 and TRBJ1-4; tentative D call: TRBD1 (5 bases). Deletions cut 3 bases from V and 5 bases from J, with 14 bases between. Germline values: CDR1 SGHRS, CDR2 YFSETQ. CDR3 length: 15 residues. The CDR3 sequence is CASSWGDGPNEKLFF. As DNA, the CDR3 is TGCGCCAGCAGCTGGGGGGACGGCCCCAATGAAAAACTGTTTTTT. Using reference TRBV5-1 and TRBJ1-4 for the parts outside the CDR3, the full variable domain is KAGVTQTPRYLIKTRGQQVTLSCSPISGHRSVSWYQQTPGQGLQFLFEYFSETQRNKGNFPGRFSGRQFSNSRSEMNVSTLELGDSALYLCASSWGDGPNEKLFFGSGTQLSVL.

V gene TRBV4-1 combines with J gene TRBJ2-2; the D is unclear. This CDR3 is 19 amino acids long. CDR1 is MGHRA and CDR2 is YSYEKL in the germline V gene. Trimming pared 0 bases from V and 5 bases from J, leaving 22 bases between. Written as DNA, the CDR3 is TGCGCCAGCAGCCAAGATTATAAGAGGTCTAGTTCAAGGACCGGGGAGCTGTTTTTT. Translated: CASSQDYKRSSSRTGELFF.

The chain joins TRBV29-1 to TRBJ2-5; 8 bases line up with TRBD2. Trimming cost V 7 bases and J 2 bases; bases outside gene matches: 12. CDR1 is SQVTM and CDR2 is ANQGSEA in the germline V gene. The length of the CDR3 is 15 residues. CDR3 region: CSATPGGPIQETQYF. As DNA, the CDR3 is TGCAGCGCAACCCCGGGGGGGCCTATTCAAGAGACCCAGTACTTC.

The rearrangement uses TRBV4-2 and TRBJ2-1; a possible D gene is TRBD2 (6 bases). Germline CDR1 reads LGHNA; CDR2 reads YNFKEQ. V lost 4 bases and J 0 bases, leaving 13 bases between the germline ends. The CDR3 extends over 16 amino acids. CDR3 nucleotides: TGTGCCAGCAGCCGATCGACCGGGAGCTCCTACAATGAGCAGTTCTTC. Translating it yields CASSRSTGSSYNEQFF.

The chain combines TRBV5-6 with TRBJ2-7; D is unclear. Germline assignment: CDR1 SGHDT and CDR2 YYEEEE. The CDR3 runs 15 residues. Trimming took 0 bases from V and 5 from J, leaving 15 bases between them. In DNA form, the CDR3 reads TGTGCCAGCAGCTTGGTGGGCAGGTCGCCCGACGAGCAGTACTTC. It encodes CASSLVGRSPDEQYF.

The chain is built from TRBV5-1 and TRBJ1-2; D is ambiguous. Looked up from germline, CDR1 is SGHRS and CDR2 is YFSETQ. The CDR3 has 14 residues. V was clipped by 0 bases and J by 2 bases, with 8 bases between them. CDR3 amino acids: CASSLGQVNYGYTF. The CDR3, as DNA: TGCGCCAGCAGCTTGGGGCAGGTAAACTATGGCTACACCTTC.

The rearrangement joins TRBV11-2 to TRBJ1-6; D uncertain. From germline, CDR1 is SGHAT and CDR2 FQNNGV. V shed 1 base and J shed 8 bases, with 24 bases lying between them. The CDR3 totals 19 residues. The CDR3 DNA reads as TGTGCCAGCAGCTTAGGACGGGGTGGAATAGGGAGGAGTTATTCACCCCTCCACTTT. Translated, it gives CASSLGRGGIGRSYSPLHF.

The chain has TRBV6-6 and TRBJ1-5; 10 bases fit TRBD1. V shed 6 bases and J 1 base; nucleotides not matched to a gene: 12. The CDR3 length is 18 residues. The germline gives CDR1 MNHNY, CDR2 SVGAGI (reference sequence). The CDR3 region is CASRRGTGAAESNQPQHF. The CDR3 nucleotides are TGTGCCAGCAGGCGAGGGACAGGGGCCGCGGAAAGCAATCAGCCCCAGCATTTT.

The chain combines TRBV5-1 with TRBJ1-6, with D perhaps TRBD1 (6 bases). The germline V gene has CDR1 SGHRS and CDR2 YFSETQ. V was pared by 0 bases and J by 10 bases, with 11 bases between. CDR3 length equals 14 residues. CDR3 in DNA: TGCGCCAGCAGCTTGGGTTCAGGGGCCTCACCCCTCCACTTT. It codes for CASSLGSGASPLHF.

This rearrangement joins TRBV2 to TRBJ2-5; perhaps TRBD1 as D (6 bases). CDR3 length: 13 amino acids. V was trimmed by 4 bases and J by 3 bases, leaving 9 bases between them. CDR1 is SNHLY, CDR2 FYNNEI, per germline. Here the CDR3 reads CASSGTDEETQYF. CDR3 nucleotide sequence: TGTGCCAGCAGTGGGACAGACGAAGAGACCCAGTACTTC.

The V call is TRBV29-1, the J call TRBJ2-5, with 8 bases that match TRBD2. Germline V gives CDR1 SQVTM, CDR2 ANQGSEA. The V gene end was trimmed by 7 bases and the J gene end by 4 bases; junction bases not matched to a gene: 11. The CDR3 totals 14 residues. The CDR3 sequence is CSGSPPGGGETQYF. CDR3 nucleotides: TGCAGCGGATCACCGCCCGGGGGGGGAGAGACCCAGTACTTC.

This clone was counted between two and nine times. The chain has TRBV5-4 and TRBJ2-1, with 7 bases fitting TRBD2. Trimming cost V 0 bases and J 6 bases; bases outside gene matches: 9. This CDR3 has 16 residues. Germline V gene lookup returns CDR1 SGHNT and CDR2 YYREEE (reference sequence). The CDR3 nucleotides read TGTGCCAGCAGCTTGGCCGTTTGGCGGGGGAGCAATGAGCAGTTCTTC. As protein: CASSLAVWRGSNEQFF.

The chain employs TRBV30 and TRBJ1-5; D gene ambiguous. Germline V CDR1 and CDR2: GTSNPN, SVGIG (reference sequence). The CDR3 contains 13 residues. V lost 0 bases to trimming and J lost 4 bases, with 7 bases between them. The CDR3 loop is CAWSVDRNQPQHF. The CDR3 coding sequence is TGTGCCTGGAGTGTAGATAGAAATCAGCCCCAGCATTTT.